This T cell receptor (beta chain) was sequenced for a study of CD8 T cells in Susac syndrome. Study as a whole: Among the Susac syndrome patients sequenced, five or six had active disease and roughly 8 were in remission.

The CDR3 has 11 residues. The V gene lost 7 bases and the J gene lost 3 bases, with 6 bases spanning the gap. Per germline, CDR1 ENHRY and CDR2 SYGVKD. CD8+ and CD4+ T cells circulating in blood were sequenced for TCR beta. Through negative isolation, CD4+ and CD8+ T cells were obtained, while TEMRA cells were enriched using FACS. Random hexamers primed reverse transcription of 0.5 to 1 ug RNA. In TCRdb, the immunoSEQ multiplex PCR reads were re-called with MiXCR into one record per CDR3 protein. The repertoire holds roughly 150,000 distinct CDR3 sequences, about 95% seen once, with approximately 0.17% in the top ten.

The V and J genes are TRBV10-3 and TRBJ2-5; D might be TRBD1 (6 bases). Sample: CD4+ T cells from PBMCs. The source is a human donor with Susac syndrome. The CDR3 DNA reads as TGTGCCATCAAGGGGGAAGAGACCCAGTACTTC. This codes for CAIKGEETQYF.